This T cell receptor beta chain was captured by sequencing in a study of blood T cell repertoires in COVID-19. Clones were read by immunoSEQ multiplex PCR, and TCRdb kept only the in-frame ones, dropping some. This table has around 50,000 clones, 70% to 85% appearing once. This clone is a singleton in its sample. The clonotype was recovered from a human donor in a cohort sampled during active COVID-19. Sequencing used peripheral blood.

CDR3: CASRGQGESYEQYF. In DNA form, the CDR3 reads TGCGCCAGCAGGGGACAGGGGGAGTCCTACGAGCAGTACTTC. The rearrangement joins TRBV10-2 to TRBJ2-7; 11 bases line up with TRBD1. The V gene's germline CDR1 is WSHSY and CDR2 SAAADI. CDR3 size: 14 residues. V lost 6 bases, J lost 1 base, and 2 bases stayed unmatched.